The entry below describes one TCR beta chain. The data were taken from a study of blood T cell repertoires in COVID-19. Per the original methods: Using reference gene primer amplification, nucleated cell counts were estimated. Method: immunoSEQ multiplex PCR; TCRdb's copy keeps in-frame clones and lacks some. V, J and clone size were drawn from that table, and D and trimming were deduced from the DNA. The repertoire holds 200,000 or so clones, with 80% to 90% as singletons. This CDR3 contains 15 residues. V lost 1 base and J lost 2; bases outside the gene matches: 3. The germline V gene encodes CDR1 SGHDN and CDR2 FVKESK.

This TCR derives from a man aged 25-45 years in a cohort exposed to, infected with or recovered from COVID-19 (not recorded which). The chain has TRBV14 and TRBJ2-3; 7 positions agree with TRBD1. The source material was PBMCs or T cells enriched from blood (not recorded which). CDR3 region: CASSQGDSFTDTQYF. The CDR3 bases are TGTGCCAGCAGCCAAGGGGACAGCTTCACAGATACGCAGTATTTT.